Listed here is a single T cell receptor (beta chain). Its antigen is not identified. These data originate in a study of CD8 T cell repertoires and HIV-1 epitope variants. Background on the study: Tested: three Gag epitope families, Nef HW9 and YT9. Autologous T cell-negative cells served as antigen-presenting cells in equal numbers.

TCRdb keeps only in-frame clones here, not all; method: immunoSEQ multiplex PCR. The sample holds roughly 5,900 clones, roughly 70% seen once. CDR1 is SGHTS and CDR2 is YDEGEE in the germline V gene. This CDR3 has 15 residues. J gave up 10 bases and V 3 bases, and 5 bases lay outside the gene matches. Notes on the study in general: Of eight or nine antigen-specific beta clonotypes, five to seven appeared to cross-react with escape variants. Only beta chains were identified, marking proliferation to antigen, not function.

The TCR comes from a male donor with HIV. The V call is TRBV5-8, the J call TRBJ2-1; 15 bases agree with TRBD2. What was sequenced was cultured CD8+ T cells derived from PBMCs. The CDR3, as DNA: TGTGCCAGCAGCTCACCGGGACTAGCGGGAGGAGAGCAGTTCTTC. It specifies CASSSPGLAGGEQFF.